The rows below give T cell receptor beta chains drawn from one sample of a study of T cells after yellow fever vaccination. From the 5' RACE reads, TCRdb called clonotypes with MiXCR, one entry per CDR3 protein. This sample has 610,000 or so distinct CDR3 sequences, with more than 9% found just once. This specimen was PBMCs, taken on the day of the yellow fever booster vaccination. These receptors came from a man aged 25-40 years who received the YFV17D yellow fever vaccine. Each CDR3 is given with its conserved first and last residue. A D gene is named only where the DNA matches it firmly. Clone sizes are given selectively: once, few, many, or a class where the clone is expanded.

D,V,size,J,DNA,CDR3
-,TRBV12-3/TRBV12-4,many,TRBJ2-7,TGTGCCAGCAGGAGGACGGGGTCCTCGGGGCAGTACTTC,CASRRTGSSGQYF
-,TRBV5-1,few,TRBJ2-7,TGCGCCAGCAGCGGATCAGGGGCCTCCTACGAGCAGTACTTC,CASSGSGASYEQYF
-,TRBV20-1,-,TRBJ2-2,TGCAGTGCTAGACGGAGGGGGCAGACGAACACCGGGGAGCTGTTTTTT,CSARRRGQTNTGELFF
TRBD2,TRBV6-5,-,TRBJ2-1,TGTGCCAGCAGTTACTCGAGTAGCGGGAGGCCCAATGAGCAGTTCTTC,CASSYSSSGRPNEQFF
TRBD2,TRBV5-1,few,TRBJ2-3,TGCGCCAGCAGCCTTTACGGACTAGCGGGAGCACAGTCTACGCAGTATTTT,CASSLYGLAGAQSTQYF
-,TRBV5-4,-,TRBJ2-5,TGTGCCAGCAGCTTTAGAGGCGGCCAAGAGACCCAGTACTTC,CASSFRGGQETQYF
-,TRBV28,-,TRBJ2-5,TGTGCCAGCAGTTTCCCGGGAATAGGGGAGACCCAGTACTTC,CASSFPGIGETQYF
TRBD1,TRBV29-1,many,TRBJ1-2,TGCAGCGTACGGGCAGCGGGACAGTATGGCTACACCTTC,CSVRAAGQYGYTF
-,TRBV6-1,few,TRBJ1-3,TGTGCCAGCAGTCGGCCCAGGGTCGGAGGAAACACCATATATTTT,CASSRPRVGGNTIYF
-,TRBV4-3,-,TRBJ1-2,TGCGCCAGCAGCCAAGAATCGCCCCCAGCTAACTATGGCTACACCTTC,CASSQESPPANYGYTF
-,TRBV19,-,TRBJ2-1,TGTGCCAGTAGTATTTATGGCCGGAGCTCCTACAATGAGCAGTTCTTC,CASSIYGRSSYNEQFF
-,TRBV7-9,-,TRBJ2-7,TGTGCCAGCAGCCACCGGGACGGCCTCTACGAGCAGTACTTC,CASSHRDGLYEQYF
-,TRBV7-3,-,TRBJ2-5,TGTGCCAGCAGCTTAACCTACGGGGCGTCGGGAGAGACCCAGTACTTC,CASSLTYGASGETQYF
-,TRBV3-1,few,TRBJ1-4,TGTGCCAGCAGCCAGCTCAAAGGGGCGGGAAGAAAACTGTTTTTT,CASSQLKGAGRKLFF
TRBD2,TRBV29-1,few,TRBJ2-1,TGCAGCGTGGGCGGGGGGAGCTCCTACAATGAGCAGTTCTTC,CSVGGGSSYNEQFF
-,TRBV5-1,-,TRBJ2-5,TGCGCCAGCAGCTTGGACGGGGACACCCAAGAGACCCAGTACTTC,CASSLDGDTQETQYF
TRBD2,TRBV20-1,-,TRBJ2-2,TGCAGTGCTTCCTCCGGGACTAGCGGGACCTCGAGGACCGGGGAGCTGTTTTTT,CSASSGTSGTSRTGELFF
-,TRBV12-3/TRBV12-4,-,TRBJ1-5,TGTGCCAGCAGTTTGGCCCAGAACAATCAGCCCCAGCATTTT,CASSLAQNNQPQHF
-,TRBV10-3,-,TRBJ2-7,TGTGCCATCAGTGTAGGGTCCCTGCACGAGCAGTACTTC,CAISVGSLHEQYF
-,TRBV12-3/TRBV12-4,-,TRBJ1-2,TGTGCCAGCAGTCCCACAGATTATTATGGCTACACCTTC,CASSPTDYYGYTF
-,TRBV4-2,-,TRBJ2-3,TGTGCCAGCAGCCCCCCCGGGACACCTCCCGGAGATACGCAGTATTTT,CASSPPGTPPGDTQYF
TRBD1,TRBV16,few,TRBJ1-2,TGTGCCAGCAGCCGCCAGGTCGGACAGGACTATGGCTACACCTTC,CASSRQVGQDYGYTF
-,TRBV12-3/TRBV12-4,-,TRBJ2-7,TGTGCCAGCAGCCCCTCGGACCAGAGCTACGAGCAGTACTTC,CASSPSDQSYEQYF
-,TRBV28,few,TRBJ1-1,TGTGCCACCCATTATACGACAGGCCGGGCCACTGAAGCTTTCTTT,CATHYTTGRATEAFF
-,TRBV5-1,many,TRBJ2-1,TGCGCCAGCAGCTTGGAGGCCCTAATAACCTACAATGAGCAGTTCTTC,CASSLEALITYNEQFF
TRBD2,TRBV12-3/TRBV12-4,few,TRBJ2-5,TGTGCCAGCAGTCCAACCGGGACTAGCGGCAAAGAGACCCAGTACTTC,CASSPTGTSGKETQYF
TRBD1,TRBV7-3,-,TRBJ2-2,TGTGCCAGCAGCACCTCAGGGGGGAACACCGGGGAGCTGTTTTTT,CASSTSGGNTGELFF
TRBD2,TRBV9,few,TRBJ2-1,TGTGCCAGCAGCGTAGTCGAGCGGGGTTGGGATGAGCAGTTCTTC,CASSVVERGWDEQFF
-,TRBV7-2,-,TRBJ2-1,TGTGCCAGCAGCTTATTTGGATCCAGCAATGAGCAGTTCTTC,CASSLFGSSNEQFF
TRBD1,TRBV5-1,few,TRBJ1-2,TGCGCCAGCAGCCGAGGACAGGCGGCCGGCTACACCTTC,CASSRGQAAGYTF
-,TRBV4-2,-,TRBJ2-7,TGTGCCAGCAGCCAAGATCCCGGACCCGGCTACGAGCAGTACTTC,CASSQDPGPGYEQYF
-,TRBV20-1,-,TRBJ1-2,TGCAGTGCTAGAGCGGGCAGTCTGGCTGGCTACACCTTC,CSARAGSLAGYTF
-,TRBV19,many,TRBJ2-7,TGTGCCAGTAGTTCTGGGGGCGCCTCCTACGAGCAGTACTTC,CASSSGGASYEQYF
-,TRBV6-5,few,TRBJ2-5,TGTGCCAGCAGTTACTCAAGTCCATGGGAGACCCAGTACTTC,CASSYSSPWETQYF
-,TRBV18,few,TRBJ2-1,TGTGCCAGCTCACCACCAAGGGGGACCTACAATGAGCAGTTCTTC,CASSPPRGTYNEQFF
-,TRBV6-5,-,TRBJ2-1,TGTGCCAGCAGTTACTTACTGGCCCCCTCTCTGCAGTTCTTC,CASSYLLAPSLQFF
TRBD2,TRBV7-2,few,TRBJ2-5,TGTGCCAGCAGCTTTGATAGGACTAGCGGGAGGGGGGCCCAGTACTTC,CASSFDRTSGRGAQYF
-,TRBV28,-,TRBJ2-5,TGTGCCAGCAGGGACAGACTGGGGAAAGAGACCCAGTACTTC,CASRDRLGKETQYF